Below are 15 T cell receptor beta chains sequenced from a single sample in a study. Assay: immunoSEQ multiplex PCR; the TCRdb copy retains only in-frame clones and omits some. The table lists around 50,000 clones, more than 85% of them singletons. Sequenced: PBMCs. Source of these receptors: a man aged 40-55 years with rheumatoid arthritis.

V usage is TRBV7-9 and J usage is TRBJ2-3; D is unclear. Germline CDR1 reads SEHNR; CDR2 reads FQNEAQ (reference sequence). The V and J ends lost 1 base and 9 bases respectively, with 2 bases between them. There are 10 residues in the CDR3. The CDR3 sequence is CASSLGTQYF. The CDR3 nucleotides read TGTGCCAGCAGCTTAGGGACGCAGTATTTT. The complete variable domain, with remaining parts taken from reference TRBV7-9 and TRBJ2-3, reads DTGVSQNPRHKITKRGQNVTFRCDPISEHNRLYWYRQTLGQGPEFLTYFQNEAQLEKSRLLSDRFSAERPKGSFSTLEIQRTEQGDSAMYLCASSLGTQYFGPGTRLTVL.

CDR3 coding DNA: TGTGCCAGCAGCTCGGCCGGGAGGGAAAAGCCCCAGCATTTT. Its translation is CASSSAGREKPQHF. The V gene is TRBV28, the J gene TRBJ1-5; unclear D gene. From germline, CDR1 is MDHEN and CDR2 SYDVKM. The CDR3 totals 14 residues. Trimming removed 6 bases at V and 8 bases at J, with 17 bases between.

This sequence joins TRBV30 and TRBJ2-3; D gene unclear. The CDR3 sequence is 15 residues long. Trimming took 0 bases from V and 4 from J, leaving 14 bases between them. Germline-derived CDR1 and CDR2 are GTSNPN and SVGIG (reference sequence). The CDR3 region has the DNA TGTGCCTGGAGTGTAGGGCTCCGCGCCGCAGATACGCAGTATTTT. It codes for CAWSVGLRAADTQYF.

The rearrangement joins TRBV15 to TRBJ2-7, with D possibly being TRBD2 (6 bases). The germline CDR1 and CDR2 sequences are LNHNV and YYDKDF (reference sequence). This CDR3 is 15 amino acids long. V dropped 5 bases and J dropped 1 base, with 15 bases sitting between them. CDR3 nucleotide sequence: TGTGCCACCAGCCCACACCCGGGGGAGTCCTACGAGCAGTACTTC. This encodes CATSPHPGESYEQYF.

The chain is built from TRBV7-9 and TRBJ1-1, with a possible D match to TRBD1 (5 bases). The CDR3 loop spans 12 amino acids. V dropped 5 bases and J dropped 6 bases, with 10 bases sitting between them. CDR1 and CDR2 (germline): SEHNR, FQNEAQ (reference sequence). CDR3 sequence (DNA): TGTGCCAGCAGCCTACAGGTCCCTGAAGCTTTCTTT. This sequence encodes CASSLQVPEAFF.

This clone appeared a single time. The chain employs TRBV7-9 and TRBJ2-5; D call uncertain. Germline-derived CDR1 and CDR2 are SEHNR and FQNEAQ (reference sequence). The CDR3 contains 13 residues. The V gene lost 1 base and the J gene lost 5 bases, with 8 bases spanning the gap. The CDR3 sequence is CASSLDTSETQYF. The CDR3 DNA is TGTGCCAGCAGCTTAGACACCTCGGAGACCCAGTACTTC. The variable domain in full, with the rest retrieved from reference TRBV7-9 and TRBJ2-5, is DTGVSQNPRHKITKRGQNVTFRCDPISEHNRLYWYRQTLGQGPEFLTYFQNEAQLEKSRLLSDRFSAERPKGSFSTLEIQRTEQGDSAMYLCASSLDTSETQYFGPGTRLLVL.

The count of this clone is one. This chain connects TRBV24-1 to TRBJ2-5, with 8 positions matching TRBD1. The CDR3 length is 14 residues. The germline V gene encodes CDR1 KGHDR and CDR2 SFDVKD. Losses at the gene ends were 4 bases for V and 5 bases for J; bases not matched to a gene: 5. The CDR3 reads CATSDVTGGETQYF. As DNA, the CDR3 is TGTGCCACCAGTGACGTCACAGGGGGGGAGACCCAGTACTTC.

This chain links TRBV7-2 with TRBJ2-3, with D perhaps matching TRBD1 or TRBD2 (7 bases each). Germline CDR1 and CDR2: SGHTA and FQGNSA. The CDR3 has 15 residues. V lost 3 bases to trimming and J lost 11 bases, with 21 bases between them. The CDR3 spells CASSFRQGGGTMQYF. The CDR3 nucleotides are TGTGCCAGCAGCTTCCGACAGGGAGGAGGGACTATGCAGTATTTT.

This rearrangement joins TRBV11-2 to TRBJ2-1; D gene uncertain. Trimming left V 5 bases short and J 0 bases short, with 11 bases between. Germline values: CDR1 SGHAT, CDR2 FQNNGV. The CDR3 loop spans 15 amino acids. As DNA, the CDR3 is TGTGCCAGCAGCCTCTTAGGACCCTCCTACAATGAGCAGTTCTTC. It translates to CASSLLGPSYNEQFF.

The chain combines TRBV7-6 with TRBJ1-2; maybe TRBD1 (6 bases). The CDR3 extends over 12 amino acids. Trimming left V 1 base short and J 8 bases short, with 8 bases between. The germline gives CDR1 SGHVS, CDR2 FNYEAQ. CDR3 loop: CASSLGGRGYTF. CDR3 bases: TGTGCCAGCAGCTTAGGGGGGCGCGGCTACACCTTC.

The rearrangement links TRBV19 to TRBJ1-6; TRBD1 matches at 7 bases. The CDR3 covers 17 residues. Germline trimming cut 5 bases from V and 2 bases from J; bases unmatched to any gene: 9. CDR1 and CDR2 (germline): LNHDA, SQIVND (reference sequence). CDR3 amino acids: CASSLGQAGTYNSPLHF. The CDR3 region has the DNA TGTGCCAGTAGTCTCGGACAGGCGGGCACCTATAATTCACCCCTCCACTTT.

This clone was detected once. The rearrangement links TRBV5-1 to TRBJ2-7; D remains unclear. The CDR3 is 13 amino acids. Per the germline V gene, CDR1 is SGHRS and CDR2 is YFSETQ. V shed 0 bases and J shed 3 bases, with 7 bases lying between them. CDR3 DNA sequence: TGCGCCAGCAGCTTGGAGGCTAGCTACGAGCAGTACTTC. Its protein is CASSLEASYEQYF.

The chain combines TRBV28 with TRBJ2-7; D remains unclear. Germline V gene lookup returns CDR1 MDHEN and CDR2 SYDVKM. The CDR3 contains 17 residues. V dropped 6 bases and J dropped 7 bases, with 28 bases sitting between them. CDR3 protein: CASSLTKTAGVVGEQYF. As DNA, the CDR3 is TGTGCCAGCAGCCTAACCAAAACGGCAGGAGTTGTTGGGGAGCAGTACTTC. Filled out from reference TRBV28 and TRBJ2-7, the complete variable domain reads DVKVTQSSRYLVKRTGEKVFLECVQDMDHENMFWYRQDPGLGLRLIYFSYDVKMKEKGDIPEGYSVSREKKERFSLILESASTNQTSMYLCASSLTKTAGVVGEQYFGPGTRLTVT.

The genes are TRBV18 and TRBJ2-7, with D hard to call. V gave up 5 bases and J gave up 0 bases, with 17 bases separating them. Germline assignment: CDR1 KGHSH and CDR2 LQKENI. The CDR3 contains 16 residues. The CDR3 loop is CASSRSTARSSYEQYF. In DNA, the CDR3 is TGTGCCAGCTCAAGATCGACGGCTCGAAGCTCCTACGAGCAGTACTTC.

The DNA of the CDR3 is TGTGCCAGCAGGGAGGGGGTGAGGAACACCGGGGAGCTGTTTTTT. Translated, it gives CASREGVRNTGELFF. The chain has TRBV6-5 and TRBJ2-2; the D call may be TRBD1 or TRBD2 (6 bases each). Trimming left V 6 bases short and J 1 base short, with 12 bases between. CDR1 is MNHEY and CDR2 is SVGAGI in the germline V gene. The CDR3 contains 15 residues.